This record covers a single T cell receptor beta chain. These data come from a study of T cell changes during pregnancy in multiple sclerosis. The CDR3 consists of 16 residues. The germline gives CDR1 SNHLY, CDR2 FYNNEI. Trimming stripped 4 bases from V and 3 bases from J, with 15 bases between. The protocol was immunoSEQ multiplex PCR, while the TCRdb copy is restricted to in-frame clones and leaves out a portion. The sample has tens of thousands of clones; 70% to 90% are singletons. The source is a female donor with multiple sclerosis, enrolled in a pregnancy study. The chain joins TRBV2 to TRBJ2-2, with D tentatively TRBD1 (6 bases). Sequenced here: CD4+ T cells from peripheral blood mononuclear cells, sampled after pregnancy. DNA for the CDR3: TGTGCCAGCAGTGGGGGGCCCGGGCGGGACACCGGGGAGCTGTTTTTT. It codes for CASSGGPGRDTGELFF. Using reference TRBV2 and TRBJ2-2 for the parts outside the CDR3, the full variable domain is EPEVTQTPSHQVTQMGQEVILRCVPISNHLYFYWYRQILGQKVEFLVSFYNNEISEKSEIFDDQFSVERPDGSNFTLKIRSTKLEDSAMYFCASSGGPGRDTGELFFGEGSRLTVL.